A single sample is the source of the 3 T cell receptor beta chains below, sequenced in a study of cytomegalovirus exposure and HLA in healthy donors (dated by TCRdb to the late 2010s). Libraries were made using the immunoSEQ multiplex PCR assay. The multiplex PCR relied on a mix of 60 forward primers for TCR Vbeta segments and 13 reverse primers for TCR Jbeta segments. TCRdb provides this immuneACCESS table in a form limited to in-frame rearrangements. Some clones are lacking; in checked studies, under half of them reflect an unresolved V gene, and why the rest are absent is not known. The sample yields 150,000 to 200,000 clones; over 80% were counted once. 4.5% of the sample is in the top ten clones. Sequencing input: PBMCs. These receptors all come from a woman aged 45 to 65 in good health and CMV-seropositive.

The chain is built from TRBV5-1 and TRBJ2-1; D unclear. With 0 bases removed from V and 8 bases from J, the gap between germline ends came to 18 bases. Germline V CDR1 and CDR2: SGHRS, YFSETQ. The CDR3 consists of 16 residues. In DNA, the CDR3 is TGCGCCAGCAGCTTGGACGGTACTACTCATCGTGATGAGCAGTTCTTC. Translated, it gives CASSLDGTTHRDEQFF.

The chain recombines TRBV6-5 with TRBJ1-1; the D is unclear. Trimming removed 6 bases at V and 7 bases at J, with 12 bases between. The CDR3 sequence is 12 residues long. Germline V lookup: CDR1 MNHEY, CDR2 SVGAGI. In DNA form, the CDR3 reads TGTGCCAGCAGGAACAGCCCTTATGAAGCTTTCTTT. This encodes CASRNSPYEAFF.

The V gene is TRBV5-4, the J gene TRBJ1-2; the D is unclear. Per the germline V gene, CDR1 is SGHNT and CDR2 is YYREEE (reference sequence). This CDR3 has 13 residues. V lost 0 bases, J lost 2 bases, and 5 bases lay in between. The CDR3: CASSLGGNYGYTF. The CDR3 DNA is TGTGCCAGCAGCTTGGGCGGGAACTATGGCTACACCTTC.